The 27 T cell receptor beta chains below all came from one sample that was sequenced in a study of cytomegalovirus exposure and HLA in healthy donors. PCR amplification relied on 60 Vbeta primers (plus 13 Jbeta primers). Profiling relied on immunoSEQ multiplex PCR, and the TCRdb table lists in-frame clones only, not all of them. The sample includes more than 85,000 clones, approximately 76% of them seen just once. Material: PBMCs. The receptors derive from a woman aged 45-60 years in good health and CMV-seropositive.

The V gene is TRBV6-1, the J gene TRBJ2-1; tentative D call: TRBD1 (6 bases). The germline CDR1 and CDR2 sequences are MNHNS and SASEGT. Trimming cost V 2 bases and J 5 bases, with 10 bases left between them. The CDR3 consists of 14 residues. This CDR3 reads CASSEQGINNEQFF. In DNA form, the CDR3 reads TGTGCCAGCAGTGAACAGGGGATAAACAATGAGCAGTTCTTC.

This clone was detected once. CDR3 region: CASSLVGGGQETQYF. The CDR3 nucleotides read TGTGCCAGCAGCTTGGTGGGGGGAGGACAAGAGACCCAGTACTTC. The chain has TRBV5-6 and TRBJ2-5; a possible D gene is TRBD2 (6 bases). The CDR3 consists of 15 residues. V dropped 0 bases and J dropped 2 bases, with 11 bases sitting between them. Germline V gives CDR1 SGHDT, CDR2 YYEEEE. Full variable domain (missing parts from reference TRBV5-6 and TRBJ2-5): DAGVTQSPTHLIKTRGQQVTLRCSPKSGHDTVSWYQQALGQGPQFIFQYYEEEERQRGNFPDRFSGHQFPNYSSELNVNALLLGDSALYLCASSLVGGGQETQYFGPGTRLLVL.

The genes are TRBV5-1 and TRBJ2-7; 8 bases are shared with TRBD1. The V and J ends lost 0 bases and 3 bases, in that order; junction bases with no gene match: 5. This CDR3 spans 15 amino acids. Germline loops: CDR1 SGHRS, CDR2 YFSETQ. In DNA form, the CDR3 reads TGCGCCAGCAGCTTGGGACAGGGGACATTCTACGAGCAGTACTTC. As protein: CASSLGQGTFYEQYF. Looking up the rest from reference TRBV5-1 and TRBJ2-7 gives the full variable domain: KAGVTQTPRYLIKTRGQQVTLSCSPISGHRSVSWYQQTPGQGLQFLFEYFSETQRNKGNFPGRFSGRQFSNSRSEMNVSTLELGDSALYLCASSLGQGTFYEQYFGPGTRLTVT.

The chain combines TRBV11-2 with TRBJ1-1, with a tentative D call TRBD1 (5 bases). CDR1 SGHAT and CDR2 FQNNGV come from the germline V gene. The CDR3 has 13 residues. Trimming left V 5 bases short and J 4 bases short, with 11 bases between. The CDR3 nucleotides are TGTGCCAGCAGCCGCCAGGGCGTCACTGAAGCTTTCTTT. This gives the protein CASSRQGVTEAFF.

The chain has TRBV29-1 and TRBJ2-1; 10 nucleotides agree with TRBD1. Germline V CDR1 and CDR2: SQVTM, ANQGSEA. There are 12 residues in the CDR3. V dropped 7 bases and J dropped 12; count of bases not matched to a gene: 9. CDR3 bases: TGCAGCGCCGGACAGGGGGAAGGGCGGCAGTTCTTC. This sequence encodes CSAGQGEGRQFF.

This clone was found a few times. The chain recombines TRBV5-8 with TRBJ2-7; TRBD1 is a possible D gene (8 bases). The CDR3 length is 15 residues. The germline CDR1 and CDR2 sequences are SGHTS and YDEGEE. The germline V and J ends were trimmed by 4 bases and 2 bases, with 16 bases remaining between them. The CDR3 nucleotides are TGTGCCAGCAGCCGGACAGGGAGGGGACCCTACGAGCAGTACTTC. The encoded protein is CASSRTGRGPYEQYF.

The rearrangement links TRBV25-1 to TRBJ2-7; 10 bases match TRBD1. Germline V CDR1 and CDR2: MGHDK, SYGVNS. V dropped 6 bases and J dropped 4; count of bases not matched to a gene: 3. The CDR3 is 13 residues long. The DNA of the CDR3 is TGTGCCAGCAGCCGGGACAGGGGTTACGAGCAGTACTTC. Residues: CASSRDRGYEQYF.

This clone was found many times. CDR3 residues: CASKTGGFLGIGELFF. In DNA, the CDR3 is TGTGCCAGTAAAACAGGGGGCTTCCTGGGGATCGGGGAGCTGTTTTTT. V usage is TRBV19 and J usage is TRBJ2-2; 9 nucleotides align to TRBD1. Germline V gene data show CDR1 as LNHDA and CDR2 as SQIVND (reference sequence). J was trimmed by 7 bases and V by 7 bases; bases with no gene match: 13. This CDR3 comprises 16 residues. Variable domain in full (rest from reference TRBV19 and TRBJ2-2): DGGITQSPKYLFRKEGQNVTLSCEQNLNHDAMYWYRQDPGQGLRLIYYSQIVNDFQKGDIAEGYSVSREKKESFPLTVTSAQKNPTAFYLCASKTGGFLGIGELFFGEGSRLTVL.

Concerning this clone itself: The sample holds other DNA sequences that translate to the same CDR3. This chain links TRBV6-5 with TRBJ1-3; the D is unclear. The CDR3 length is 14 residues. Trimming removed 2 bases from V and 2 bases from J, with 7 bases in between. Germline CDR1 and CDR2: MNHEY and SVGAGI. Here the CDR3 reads CASSYRETGNTIYF. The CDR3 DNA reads TGTGCCAGCAGTTACAGGGAGACTGGAAACACCATATATTTT.

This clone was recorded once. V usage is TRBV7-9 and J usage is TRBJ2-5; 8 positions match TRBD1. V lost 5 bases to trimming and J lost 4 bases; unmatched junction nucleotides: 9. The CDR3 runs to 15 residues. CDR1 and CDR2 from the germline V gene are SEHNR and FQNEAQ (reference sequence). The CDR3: CASSLKTGGRETQYF. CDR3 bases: TGTGCCAGCAGCCTAAAAACAGGGGGTAGAGAGACCCAGTACTTC.

The CDR3: CASSETLVSYNEQFF. The CDR3 DNA is TGTGCCAGCAGTGAGACCCTAGTCTCCTACAATGAGCAGTTCTTC. The chain is built from TRBV2 and TRBJ2-1; no clear D. The CDR3 runs 15 residues. V was cut by 3 bases and J by 0 bases, with 9 bases left in between. CDR1 is SNHLY, CDR2 FYNNEI, per germline.

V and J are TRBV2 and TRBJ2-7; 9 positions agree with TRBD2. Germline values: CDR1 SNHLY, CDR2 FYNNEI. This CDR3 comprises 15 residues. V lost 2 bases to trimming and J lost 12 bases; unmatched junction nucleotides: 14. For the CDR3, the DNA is TGTGCCAGCAGTGAACCGAGGACTAGCGCTGCGGATCTGTACTTC. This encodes CASSEPRTSAADLYF.

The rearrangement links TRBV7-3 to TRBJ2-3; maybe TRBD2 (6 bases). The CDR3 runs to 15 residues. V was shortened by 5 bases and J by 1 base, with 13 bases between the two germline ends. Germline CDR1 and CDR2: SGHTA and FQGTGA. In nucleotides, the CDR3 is TGTGCCAGCAGCCGAGGGACTCATCGCACAGATACGCAGTATTTT. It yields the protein CASSRGTHRTDTQYF.

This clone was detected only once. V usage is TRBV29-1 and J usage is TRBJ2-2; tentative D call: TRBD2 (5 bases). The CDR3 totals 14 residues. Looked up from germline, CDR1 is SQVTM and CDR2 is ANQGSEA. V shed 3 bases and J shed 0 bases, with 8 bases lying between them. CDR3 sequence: CSVETGSNTGELFF. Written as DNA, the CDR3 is TGCAGCGTTGAGACGGGGTCGAACACCGGGGAGCTGTTTTTT.

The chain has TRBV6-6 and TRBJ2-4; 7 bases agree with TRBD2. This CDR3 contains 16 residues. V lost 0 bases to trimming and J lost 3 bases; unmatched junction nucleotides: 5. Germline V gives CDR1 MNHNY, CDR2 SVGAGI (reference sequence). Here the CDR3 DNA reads TGTGCCAGCAGTTACTCGGGAGGGCTTGACAAAAACATTCAGTACTTC. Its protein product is CASSYSGGLDKNIQYF.

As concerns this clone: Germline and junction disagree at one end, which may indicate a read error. The CDR3 region is CASTPSDSGANGLTF. The DNA of the CDR3 is TGTGCCAGCACCCCCAGCGATTCTGGGGCCAACGGCCTGACTTTC. This chain uses TRBV7-2 with TRBJ2-6; D is possibly TRBD1 (5 bases). This CDR3 comprises 15 residues. In germline, CDR1 is SGHTA, CDR2 FQGNSA.

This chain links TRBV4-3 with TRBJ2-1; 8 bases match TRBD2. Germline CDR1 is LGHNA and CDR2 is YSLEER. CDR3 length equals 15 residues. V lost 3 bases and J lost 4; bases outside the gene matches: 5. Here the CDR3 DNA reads TGCGCCAGCAGCCATAGCGGGGCCGGATACAATGAGCAGTTCTTC. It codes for CASSHSGAGYNEQFF.

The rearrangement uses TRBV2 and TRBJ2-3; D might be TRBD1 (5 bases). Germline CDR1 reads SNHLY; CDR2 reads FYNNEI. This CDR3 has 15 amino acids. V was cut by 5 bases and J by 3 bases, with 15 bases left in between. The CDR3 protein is CASSIAGIRTDTQYF. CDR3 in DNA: TGTGCCAGCAGTATCGCAGGGATACGGACAGATACGCAGTATTTT.

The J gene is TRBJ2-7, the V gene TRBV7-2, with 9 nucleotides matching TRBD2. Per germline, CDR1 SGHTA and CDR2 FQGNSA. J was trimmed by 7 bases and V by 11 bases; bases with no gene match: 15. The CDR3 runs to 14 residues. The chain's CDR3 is CASATSGFLGEQYF. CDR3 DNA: TGTGCCTCCGCGACTAGCGGCTTTTTGGGTGAGCAGTACTTC.

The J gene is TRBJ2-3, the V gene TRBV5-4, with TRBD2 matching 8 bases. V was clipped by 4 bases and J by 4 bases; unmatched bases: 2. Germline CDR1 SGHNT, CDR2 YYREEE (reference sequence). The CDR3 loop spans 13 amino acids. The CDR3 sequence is CASSRGGADTQYF. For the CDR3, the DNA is TGTGCCAGCAGCCGGGGGGGCGCAGATACGCAGTATTTT.

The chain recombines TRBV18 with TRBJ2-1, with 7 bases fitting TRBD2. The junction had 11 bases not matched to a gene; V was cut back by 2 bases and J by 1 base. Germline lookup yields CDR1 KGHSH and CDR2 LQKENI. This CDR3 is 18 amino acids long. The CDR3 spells CASSPGSWEGRSYNEQFF. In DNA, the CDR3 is TGTGCCAGCTCACCAGGTTCATGGGAGGGCCGGTCCTACAATGAGCAGTTCTTC. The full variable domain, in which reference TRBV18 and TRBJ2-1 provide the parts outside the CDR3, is NAGVMQNPRHLVRRRGQEARLRCSPMKGHSHVYWYRQLPEEGLKFMVYLQKENIIDESGMPKERFSAEFPKEGPSILRIQQVVRGDSAAYFCASSPGSWEGRSYNEQFFGPGTRLTVL.

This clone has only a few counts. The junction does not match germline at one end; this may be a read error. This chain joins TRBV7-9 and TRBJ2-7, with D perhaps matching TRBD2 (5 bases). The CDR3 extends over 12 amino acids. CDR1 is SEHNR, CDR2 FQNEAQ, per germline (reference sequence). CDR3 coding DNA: TGTTCCAGCAGCCCCCAAGGGAGCGAGCAGTACTTC. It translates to CSSSPQGSEQYF.

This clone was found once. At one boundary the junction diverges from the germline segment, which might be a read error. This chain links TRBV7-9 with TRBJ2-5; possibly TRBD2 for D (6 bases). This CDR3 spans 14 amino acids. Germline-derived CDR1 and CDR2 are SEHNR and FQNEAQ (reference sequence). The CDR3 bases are TGTTCCAGCAGCCCTCGGGAGCTTCGGGAGACCCAGTACTTC. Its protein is CSSSPRELRETQYF.

CDR3 coding DNA: TGTGCCAGTACCCCGTCTGGAAACACCATATATTTT. It yields the protein CASTPSGNTIYF. This chain links TRBV19 with TRBJ1-3; D not certain. The CDR3 runs to 12 residues. Germline V CDR1 and CDR2: LNHDA, SQIVND (reference sequence). V was cut by 7 bases and J by 1 base, with 5 bases left in between.

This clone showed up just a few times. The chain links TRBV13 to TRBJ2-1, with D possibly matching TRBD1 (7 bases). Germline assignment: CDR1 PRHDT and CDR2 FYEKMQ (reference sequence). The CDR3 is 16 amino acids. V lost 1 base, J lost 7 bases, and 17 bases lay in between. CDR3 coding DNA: TGTGCCAGCAGCTTAGAGGGGGCTAGCGAAGGGAATGAGCAGTTCTTC. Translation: CASSLEGASEGNEQFF.

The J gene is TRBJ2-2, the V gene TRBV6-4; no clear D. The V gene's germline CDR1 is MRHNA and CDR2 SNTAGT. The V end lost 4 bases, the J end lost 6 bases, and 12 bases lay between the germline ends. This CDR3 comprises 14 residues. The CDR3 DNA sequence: TGTGCCAGCAGTGGCGAACACGGGTCCGGGGAGCTGTTTTTT. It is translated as CASSGEHGSGELFF.

This CDR3 is CASSQIARNGRGAADTQYF. CDR3 DNA: TGTGCCAGCAGCCAAATCGCCCGAAATGGGCGGGGGGCAGCAGATACGCAGTATTTT. The V and J genes are TRBV4-2 and TRBJ2-3, with TRBD2 identical over 8 bases. V lost 2 bases, J lost 4 bases, and 17 bases stayed unmatched. This CDR3 region has 19 residues. Per germline, CDR1 LGHNA and CDR2 YNFKEQ.